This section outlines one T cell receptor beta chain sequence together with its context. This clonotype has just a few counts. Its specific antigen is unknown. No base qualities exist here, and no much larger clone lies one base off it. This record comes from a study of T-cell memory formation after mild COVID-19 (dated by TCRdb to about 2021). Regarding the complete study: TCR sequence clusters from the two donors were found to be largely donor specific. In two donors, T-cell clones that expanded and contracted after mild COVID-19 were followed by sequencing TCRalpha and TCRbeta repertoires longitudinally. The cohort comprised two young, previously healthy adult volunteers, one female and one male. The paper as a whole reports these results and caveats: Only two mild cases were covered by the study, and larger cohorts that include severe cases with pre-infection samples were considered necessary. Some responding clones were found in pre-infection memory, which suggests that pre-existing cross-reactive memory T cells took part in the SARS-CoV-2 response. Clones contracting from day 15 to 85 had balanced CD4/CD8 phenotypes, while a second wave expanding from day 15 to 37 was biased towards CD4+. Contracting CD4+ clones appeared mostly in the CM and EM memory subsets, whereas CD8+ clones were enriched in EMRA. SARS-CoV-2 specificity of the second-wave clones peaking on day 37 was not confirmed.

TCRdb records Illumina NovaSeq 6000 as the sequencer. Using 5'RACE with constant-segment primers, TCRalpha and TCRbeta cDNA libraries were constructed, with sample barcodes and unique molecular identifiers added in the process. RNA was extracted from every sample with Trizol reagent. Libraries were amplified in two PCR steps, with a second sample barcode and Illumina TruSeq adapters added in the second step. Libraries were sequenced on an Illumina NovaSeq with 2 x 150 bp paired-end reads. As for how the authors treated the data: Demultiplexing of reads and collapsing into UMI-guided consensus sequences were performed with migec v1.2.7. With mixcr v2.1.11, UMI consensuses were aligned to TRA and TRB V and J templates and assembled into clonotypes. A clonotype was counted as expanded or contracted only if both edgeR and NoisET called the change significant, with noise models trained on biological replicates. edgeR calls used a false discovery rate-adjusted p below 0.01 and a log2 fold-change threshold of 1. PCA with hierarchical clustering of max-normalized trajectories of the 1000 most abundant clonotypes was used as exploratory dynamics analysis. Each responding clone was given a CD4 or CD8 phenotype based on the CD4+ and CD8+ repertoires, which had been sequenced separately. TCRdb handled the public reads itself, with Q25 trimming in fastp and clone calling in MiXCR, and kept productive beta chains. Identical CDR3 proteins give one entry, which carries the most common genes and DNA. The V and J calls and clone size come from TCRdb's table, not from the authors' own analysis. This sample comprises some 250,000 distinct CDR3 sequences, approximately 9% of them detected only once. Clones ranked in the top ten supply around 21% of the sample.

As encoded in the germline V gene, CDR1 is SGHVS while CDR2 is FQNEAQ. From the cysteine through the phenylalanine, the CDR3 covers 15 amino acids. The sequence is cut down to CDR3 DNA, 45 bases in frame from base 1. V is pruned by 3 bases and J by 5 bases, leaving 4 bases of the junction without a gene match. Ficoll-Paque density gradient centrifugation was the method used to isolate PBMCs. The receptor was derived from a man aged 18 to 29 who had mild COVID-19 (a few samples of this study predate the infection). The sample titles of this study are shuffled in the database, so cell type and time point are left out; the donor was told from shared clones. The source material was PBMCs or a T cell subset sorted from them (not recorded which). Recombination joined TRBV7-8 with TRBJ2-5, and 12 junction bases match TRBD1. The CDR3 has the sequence CASSLGGTGGETQYF. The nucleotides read TGTGCCAGCAGCTTGGGCGGGACAGGGGGCGAGACCCAGTACTTC.